This T cell receptor (beta chain) was captured in a study of T cell repertoires in cytomegalovirus infection. Regarding the study as a whole: Dominant in the ex vivo response were TCR beta clonotypes restricted by HLA-C and specific for CMV. Using cumulative public TCR beta family frequency, the authors identified those who carried CMV together with the relevant HLA.

TCRdb redid the calling of the reads with MiXCR, one entry per CDR3 protein. Of roughly 340,000 distinct CDR3 sequences listed, approximately 32% were seen once; the top ten hold 15% to 25%. Note on this clonotype: The antigen is unknown.

Looked up from germline, CDR1 is MNHEY and CDR2 is SVGEGT. The V end was cut by 5 bases, the J end by 3 bases, with 11 bases between. CDR3 size: 15 residues. Sequencing used cultured PBMCs, obtained from culture after CMV antigen stimulation. V usage is TRBV6-2 or TRBV6-3 and J usage is TRBJ2-6; D is unclear. The sequence came from a human donor in good health (CMV status not recorded). Some clones in this sample may be carry-over from other donors' samples. The CDR3: CASSPRWDGANVLTF. DNA of the CDR3: TGTGCCAGCAGTCCCCGGTGGGATGGGGCCAACGTCCTGACTTTC.